The clone carrying this TCR beta chain appeared a single time. Antigen: not known. Both 60 Vbeta primers and 13 Jbeta primers went into the PCR. This table comes from immunoSEQ multiplex PCR, and its TCRdb copy is limited to in-frame clones, with some not included. Of approximately 150,000 clones listed, 70% to 80% were seen once; the top ten hold under 2%. These data originate in a study of cytomegalovirus exposure and HLA in healthy donors. Study-wide points: An analysis that came later showed most CMV-associated TCR beta chains appearing HLA-restricted. It was reported that the classifier diagnosed cytomegalovirus status with high specificity and sensitivity in both the original and validation cohorts. CMV antigen specificity of a few CMV-associated chains was confirmed in vitro.

The CDR3 consists of 15 residues. The germline CDR1 and CDR2 sequences are MNHEY and SVGAGI. V gave up 0 bases and J gave up 4 bases; unmatched junction bases: 4. The sequence derives from a female donor in good health and CMV-seronegative. Sequencing used PBMCs. The genes are TRBV6-5 and TRBJ1-1, with 8 positions matching TRBD1. In DNA form, the CDR3 reads TGTGCCAGCAGTTACTCGACAGGGGACCTCACTGAAGCTTTCTTT. It specifies CASSYSTGDLTEAFF.